The clone carrying this T cell receptor beta chain was picked up a small number of times. Original data processing: Amplification from reference gene primers served as the basis for estimated nucleated cell counts. TCRdb's copy holds only in-frame clones and misses some; the assay was immunoSEQ multiplex PCR. V and J calls and clone size come straight from that table; D and trimming were deduced from the DNA. The sample lists 95,000 to 120,000 clones; approximately 90% were seen once. The CDR3 is 13 amino acids. V was cut by 4 bases and J by 0 bases, with 4 bases left in between. In germline, CDR1 is GTSNPN, CDR2 SVGIG (reference sequence). This sample stems from a study of blood T cell repertoires in COVID-19. About the research overall: Acute and convalescent COVID-19 samples came from the United States, Italy and Spain.

The sample consisted of peripheral blood. The chain couples TRBV30 to TRBJ2-6, with D hard to call. The sequence came from a woman aged 70-85 years who had recovered from COVID-19. This CDR3 reads CAWKLSGANVLTF. CDR3 DNA sequence: TGTGCCTGGAAGCTCTCTGGGGCCAACGTCCTGACTTTC.